These 31 T cell receptor beta chains came from one sample sequenced in a study of blood T cell repertoires in COVID-19. Here immunoSEQ multiplex PCR was the method, and the copy in TCRdb shows in-frame clones only, minus some. The sample shows fewer than 100,000 clones, roughly 77% of them seen only once. The specimen was peripheral blood. The receptors come from a human donor in a cohort sampled during active COVID-19.

This clone showed up just once. The V and J genes are TRBV7-8 and TRBJ2-6; possible D gene TRBD1, 5 bases. Trimming removed 2 bases from V and 2 bases from J, with 16 bases in between. The CDR3 runs 18 residues. Germline values: CDR1 SGHVS, CDR2 FQNEAQ. In DNA, the CDR3 is TGTGCCAGCAGCTTATATGCCAGGGTATCGACTGGGGCCAACGTCCTGACTTTC. Amino acid sequence: CASSLYARVSTGANVLTF.

To note about this clone: This sample also contains other DNA sequences that code for the same CDR3. V is TRBV19 and J is TRBJ2-2, with 9 bases aligning to TRBD1. V was pared by 6 bases and J by 3 bases, with 2 bases of the junction left unmatched. The CDR3 extends over 14 amino acids. From germline, CDR1 is LNHDA and CDR2 SQIVND (reference sequence). CDR3 amino acids: CASRRQGDTGELFF. CDR3 coding DNA: TGTGCCAGTAGGCGACAGGGGGACACCGGGGAGCTGTTTTTT.

The CDR3 reads CASSQDWVAGGAEAGELFF. The CDR3 DNA reads TGCGCCAGCAGCCAAGATTGGGTAGCGGGAGGGGCGGAGGCCGGGGAGCTGTTTTTT. The chain is built from TRBV4-1 and TRBJ2-2; the match to TRBD2 covers 11 bases. V gave up 0 bases and J gave up 6 bases; unmatched junction bases: 12. The CDR3 runs 19 residues. Germline V gene lookup returns CDR1 MGHRA and CDR2 YSYEKL.

To note about this clone: One junction end does not reproduce the germline sequence, and a read error may be involved. This chain uses TRBV7-8 with TRBJ2-1; 11 bases map to TRBD2. CDR3 length: 15 residues. Germline V gene data show CDR1 as SGHVS and CDR2 as FQNEAQ. The chain's CDR3 is CASRLGLAGNNEQFF. Written as DNA, the CDR3 is TGTGCCAGCAGGTTAGGACTAGCGGGTAACAATGAGCAGTTCTTC.

The chain employs TRBV19 and TRBJ2-1; 10 bases match TRBD2. After removal of 4 bases from V and 6 bases from J, the junction contained 6 bases not matched to a gene. The CDR3 has 15 residues. CDR1 and CDR2 (germline): LNHDA, SQIVND (reference sequence). This CDR3 reads CASSSGTSGINEQFF. In nucleotides, the CDR3 is TGTGCCAGTAGTAGCGGCACTAGCGGGATCAATGAGCAGTTCTTC.

The V and J genes are TRBV7-6 and TRBJ2-7, with D maybe TRBD1 (5 bases). Trimming pared 1 base from V and 2 bases from J, leaving 12 bases between. The CDR3 covers 15 residues. Germline V gene sequence: CDR1 SGHVS, CDR2 FNYEAQ. The DNA for the CDR3 is TGTGCCAGCAGCTTAGGCCAGGGTCTCACCTACGAGCAGTACTTC. Protein sequence: CASSLGQGLTYEQYF.

J is TRBJ2-1 and V is TRBV28, with TRBD1 matching over 9 bases. V trimming: 6 bases; J trimming: 0 bases; junction bases outside the gene matches: 0. This CDR3 has 14 residues. Germline values: CDR1 MDHEN, CDR2 SYDVKM. Written as DNA, the CDR3 is TGTGCCAGCAGGACAGGGGGCTCCTACAATGAGCAGTTCTTC. Its protein product is CASRTGGSYNEQFF.

This clone was observed many times. The chain couples TRBV5-1 to TRBJ2-3, with D perhaps matching TRBD2 (6 bases). This CDR3 has 19 amino acids. Germline CDR1 SGHRS, CDR2 YFSETQ. Trimming cost V 4 bases and J 0 bases, with 24 bases left between them. The CDR3 DNA is TGCGCCAGCAGCCTGTTTCAGACCCGGTCGGGGACTAGCACAGATACGCAGTATTTT. Its translation is CASSLFQTRSGTSTDTQYF.

CDR3 in amino acids: CASSLRFGEFEQFF. The DNA for the CDR3 is TGTGCCAGTAGTCTTCGGTTTGGGGAGTTTGAGCAGTTCTTC. The V call is TRBV19, the J call TRBJ2-1, with D perhaps TRBD2 (5 bases). The CDR3 loop spans 14 amino acids. V lost 5 bases and J 9 bases, leaving 17 bases between the germline ends. Germline CDR1 and CDR2: LNHDA and SQIVND (reference sequence).

This clone has only one observation. The V gene is TRBV7-2, the J gene TRBJ2-5; a possible D gene is TRBD2 (5 bases). Trimming took off 0 bases at V and 4 bases at J, with 21 bases between the two ends. Germline V gene data show CDR1 as SGHTA and CDR2 as FQGNSA. The CDR3 sequence is 18 residues long. The CDR3 sequence: CASSLALFTNQAGETQYF. The CDR3 DNA reads as TGTGCCAGCAGCTTAGCGTTGTTTACTAACCAGGCGGGAGAGACCCAGTACTTC. The variable domain in full, with the rest retrieved from reference TRBV7-2 and TRBJ2-5, is GAGVSQSPSNKVTEKGKDVELRCDPISGHTALYWYRQSLGQGLEFLIYFQGNSAPDKSGLPSDRFSAERTGGSVSTLTIQRTQQEDSAVYLCASSLALFTNQAGETQYFGPGTRLLVL.

This clone has just one count. CDR3 region: CASSLGQGGPDTQYF. Written as DNA, the CDR3 is TGTGCCAGCAGCTTAGGACAGGGCGGGCCAGATACGCAGTATTTT. The rearrangement uses TRBV7-2 and TRBJ2-3; 7 bases are a match to TRBD1. The CDR3 covers 15 residues. After removal of 1 base from V and 4 bases from J, the junction contained 5 bases not matched to a gene. Germline V gene sequence: CDR1 SGHTA, CDR2 FQGNSA.

This clone appeared once. This chain connects TRBV27 to TRBJ2-3; TRBD2 matches 10 bases. The CDR3 extends over 16 amino acids. Germline lookup yields CDR1 MNHEY and CDR2 SMNVEV (reference sequence). V gave up 5 bases and J gave up 2 bases; unmatched junction bases: 7. The chain's CDR3 is CASSRLGLAITDTQYF. The CDR3 region has the DNA TGTGCCAGCAGTCGCCTGGGACTAGCGATCACAGATACGCAGTATTTT.

This sequence joins TRBV18 and TRBJ2-5; 14 nucleotides line up with TRBD2. Germline values: CDR1 KGHSH, CDR2 LQKENI. The CDR3 is made up of 16 amino acids. J gave up 4 bases and V 4 bases, and 5 bases lay outside the gene matches. CDR3 DNA: TGTGCCAGCTCACAGGGACTAGCGGGAGCTGGAGAGACCCAGTACTTC. It is translated as CASSQGLAGAGETQYF.

The chain employs TRBV2 and TRBJ2-2, with 8 nucleotides matching TRBD1. V shed 3 bases, J shed 6 bases, and the junction held 6 bases outside the gene matches. The germline V gene has CDR1 SNHLY and CDR2 FYNNEI. The CDR3 contains 15 residues. CDR3 sequence reads: CASSEDRVGSGELFF. CDR3 nucleotides: TGTGCCAGCAGTGAGGACAGGGTTGGTTCCGGGGAGCTGTTTTTT.

This clone was seen a single time. J is TRBJ2-3 and V is TRBV29-1, with a weak D call TRBD2 (6 bases). Trimming took off 5 bases at V and 2 bases at J, with 14 bases between the two ends. The CDR3 spans 14 residues. Germline CDR1 reads SQVTM; CDR2 reads ANQGSEA. This CDR3 is CSVSEEGLTDTQYF. The CDR3 DNA is TGCAGCGTTTCGGAGGAGGGCCTCACAGATACGCAGTATTTT.

The chain has TRBV5-1 and TRBJ1-2, with 8 nucleotides matching TRBD1. CDR3 size: 17 residues. Germline CDR1 and CDR2: SGHRS and YFSETQ. V lost 0 bases and J lost 4; bases outside the gene matches: 11. CDR3 sequence (DNA): TGCGCCAGCAGCTTGGAGGCAGGGGGCCCAGCAAGCTATGGCTACACCTTC. Translated, it gives CASSLEAGGPASYGYTF.

V usage is TRBV6-1 and J usage is TRBJ1-3; D possibly corresponds to TRBD1 (5 bases). The CDR3 loop spans 14 amino acids. Between the trimmed V and J ends, which lost 2 bases and 2 bases, there was a span of 7 bases. Germline CDR1 MNHNS, CDR2 SASEGT. The CDR3 DNA is TGTGCCAGCAGTGAACACAGGACTGGAAACACCATATATTTT. The encoded protein is CASSEHRTGNTIYF.

V is TRBV5-1 and J is TRBJ2-1; 10 bases agree with TRBD2. The junction had 2 bases not matched to a gene; V was cut back by 0 bases and J by 2 bases. Looked up from germline, CDR1 is SGHRS and CDR2 is YFSETQ. CDR3 size: 16 residues. The CDR3 here is CASSLGLAGAYNEQFF. As DNA, the CDR3 is TGCGCCAGCAGCTTGGGGCTAGCGGGAGCCTACAATGAGCAGTTCTTC.

The chain links TRBV29-1 to TRBJ2-3, with D perhaps matching TRBD1 (6 bases). From germline, CDR1 is SQVTM and CDR2 ANQGSEA. The CDR3 loop spans 11 amino acids. In DNA, the CDR3 is TGCGGGACATCTAGCACAGATACGCAGTATTTT. Encoded protein: CGTSSTDTQYF.

V is TRBV2 and J is TRBJ2-6, with 7 bases that match TRBD1. The CDR3 has 16 amino acids. The ends lost 4 bases at V and 1 base at J; junction bases unmatched: 4. Per germline, CDR1 SNHLY and CDR2 FYNNEI. The CDR3 DNA reads as TGTGCCAGCAGTGCGATACAGGGGTCTGGGGCCAACGTCCTGACTTTC. This gives the protein CASSAIQGSGANVLTF.

This clone was seen a few times. This sequence joins TRBV6-6 and TRBJ1-5; D is perhaps TRBD1 (6 bases). Between the trimmed V and J ends, which lost 5 bases and 16 bases, there was a span of 15 bases. Germline values: CDR1 MNHNY, CDR2 SVGAGI (reference sequence). The CDR3 is 11 amino acids. This CDR3 is CASSQGQTKHF. The CDR3 nucleotides are TGTGCCAGCAGTCAAGGACAGACTAAACATTTT.

The rearrangement uses TRBV19 and TRBJ1-2; D is unclear. This CDR3 region has 14 residues. The ends were cut back, 2 bases at V and 8 bases at J, with 15 bases in the middle. Germline V gene sequence: CDR1 LNHDA, CDR2 SQIVND (reference sequence). As DNA, the CDR3 is TGTGCCAGTAGTATATATTTTGAGGAGAAAGGCTACACCTTC. Translated: CASSIYFEEKGYTF.

This clone was seen just once. The V gene is TRBV7-2, the J gene TRBJ2-1, with a possible D match to TRBD1 (5 bases). V lost 6 bases and J lost 5, with 11 bases in between. This CDR3 region has 13 residues. Germline assignment: CDR1 SGHTA and CDR2 FQGNSA. The CDR3 DNA follows: TGTGCCAGCAGTCTCGACAGTAACAATGAGCAGTTCTTC. It codes for CASSLDSNNEQFF.

This clone has a handful of counts. CDR3 region: CASSPLTGGADYGYTF. Here the CDR3 DNA reads TGTGCCAGCTCACCCCTGACGGGGGGCGCGGACTATGGCTACACCTTC. The chain combines TRBV18 with TRBJ1-2; a possible D gene is TRBD1 (6 bases). Trimming took 3 bases from V and 3 from J, leaving 17 bases between them. The CDR3 is 16 amino acids. Germline assignment: CDR1 KGHSH and CDR2 LQKENI.

V is TRBV29-1 and J is TRBJ2-5, with 9 positions matching TRBD2. Germline trimming cut 5 bases from V and 2 bases from J; bases unmatched to any gene: 3. The length of the CDR3 is 13 residues. The germline CDR1 and CDR2 sequences are SQVTM and ANQGSEA. In DNA form, the CDR3 reads TGCAGCGTTTCCCTAGCGGGACAAGAGACCCAGTACTTC. As protein: CSVSLAGQETQYF.

This clone has a handful of counts. J is TRBJ2-2 and V is TRBV5-1; D gene ambiguous. V gave up 5 bases and J gave up 6 bases, with 8 bases separating them. The germline gives CDR1 SGHRS, CDR2 YFSETQ. The CDR3 covers 12 residues. DNA of the CDR3: TGCGCCAGCAGAGATTCGGCCGGGGAGCTGTTTTTT. As protein: CASRDSAGELFF.

The V call is TRBV2, the J call TRBJ2-3; 11 bases are shared with TRBD2. Germline CDR1 is SNHLY and CDR2 is FYNNEI. V lost 0 bases, J lost 1 base, and 0 bases stayed unmatched. The CDR3 is 16 residues long. DNA of the CDR3: TGTGCCAGCAGTGAAGCGGGACTAGCGGGCACAGATACGCAGTATTTT. Translating it yields CASSEAGLAGTDTQYF.

The chain employs TRBV6-5 and TRBJ2-4; TRBD2 aligns across 8 bases. The CDR3 extends over 15 amino acids. The ends lost 2 bases at V and 5 bases at J; junction bases unmatched: 5. Germline V lookup: CDR1 MNHEY, CDR2 SVGAGI. The CDR3 region is CASSYGGRRQNIQYF. CDR3 in DNA: TGTGCCAGCAGTTACGGCGGGAGGAGGCAAAACATTCAGTACTTC.

This chain links TRBV10-3 with TRBJ2-2; TRBD2 matches at 11 bases. This CDR3 region has 14 residues. V shed 9 bases and J 5 bases; nucleotides not matched to a gene: 5. Germline CDR1 and CDR2: ENHRY and SYGVKD. Here the CDR3 reads CAITSGSATGELFF. The CDR3 DNA follows: TGTGCCATAACTAGCGGGAGCGCGACCGGGGAGCTGTTTTTT.

V gene TRBV13 combines with J gene TRBJ2-7; TRBD1 matches at 10 bases. Trimming took 5 bases from V and 3 from J; bases not matched to a gene: 1. The CDR3 loop spans 13 amino acids. Germline lookup yields CDR1 PRHDT and CDR2 FYEKMQ (reference sequence). CDR3 sequence: CASSRTGGYEQYF. CDR3 nucleotides: TGTGCCAGCAGCAGGACAGGGGGCTACGAGCAGTACTTC.

The CDR3 reads CASGRQGGNQPQHF. The CDR3 DNA is TGTGCCAGCGGCCGACAGGGTGGCAATCAGCCCCAGCATTTT. The J gene is TRBJ1-5, the V gene TRBV28; 7 bases are shared with TRBD1. Germline trimming cut 8 bases from V and 2 bases from J; bases unmatched to any gene: 6. CDR3 length: 14 residues. CDR1 and CDR2 (germline): MDHEN, SYDVKM.